The sample holds a few counts of the clone carrying this T cell receptor (beta chain). Its cognate antigen is unknown. Germline CDR1 reads MNHEY; CDR2 reads SVGAGI. This CDR3 has 14 amino acids. The V gene lost 4 bases and the J gene lost 4 bases, with 13 bases spanning the gap. The library protocol tagged individual cDNA molecules with unique molecular identifiers. MiXCR was run by TCRdb on the 5' RACE reads, yielding one entry per CDR3 protein. The top ten hold around 1.3% of the sample, which has fewer than 85,000 distinct CDR3 sequences, around 13% seen once. This specimen comes from a study of early T cells in non-severe SARS-CoV-2 infection. Turning to the study itself: Sequencing was performed on bulk RNA from unsorted whole blood, leaving chains unpaired. Points from the study as a whole: Matches to VDJdb favored anti-spike CD8 responses and missed private and CD4 specificities.

Sequencing was done on a sample of whole blood. The origin of this receptor is an adult who was a healthcare worker with PCR-confirmed SARS-CoV-2 infection or an uninfected control (not recorded which). This sequence joins TRBV6-5 and TRBJ1-1; a weak D match, TRBD1 (5 bases). DNA of the CDR3: TGTGCCAGCAGTTCTTGGGGGAGTCGCACTGAAGCTTTCTTT. Its translation: CASSSWGSRTEAFF.